A single sample gave rise to the 10 T cell receptor beta chains below, sequenced in a study of control samples from healthy donors and cancer patients. Sequencing was performed with immunoSEQ multiplex PCR; in TCRdb, only in-frame clones are kept and a portion is missing. The sample lists 150,000 to 200,000 clones, around 95% seen once, with around 8% in the top ten. Sequencing was performed on blood. The origin of the receptors is a woman between 40 and 50 years old in good health.

CDR3 sequence (DNA): TGTGCCACCAGCAGGGTACAGGGGAAGGCTGAAGCTTTCTTT. It encodes CATSRVQGKAEAFF. V and J are TRBV15 and TRBJ1-1; 7 nucleotides line up with TRBD1. J gave up 6 bases and V 3 bases, and 7 bases lay outside the gene matches. CDR1 and CDR2 (germline): LNHNV, YYDKDF (reference sequence). The CDR3 is 14 residues long.

The count of this clone is one. V and J are TRBV5-6 and TRBJ2-5; D is uncertain. CDR1 SGHDT and CDR2 YYEEEE come from the germline V gene. V dropped 4 bases and J dropped 5 bases, with 12 bases sitting between them. The CDR3 has 13 residues. CDR3 nucleotide sequence: TGTGCCAGCAGCCTAACGACTGGGGAGACCCAGTACTTC. This gives the protein CASSLTTGETQYF.

This chain joins TRBV2 and TRBJ2-3; 7 bases are shared with TRBD2. Germline CDR1 reads SNHLY; CDR2 reads FYNNEI. The CDR3 has 15 residues. J was trimmed by 2 bases and V by 1 base; bases with no gene match: 3. CDR3 DNA: TGTGCCAGCAGTGAAGGGCTAGCGGACACAGATACGCAGTATTTT. It yields the protein CASSEGLADTDTQYF.

The rearrangement joins TRBV19 to TRBJ2-2; 8 bases agree with TRBD2. Looked up from germline, CDR1 is LNHDA and CDR2 is SQIVND (reference sequence). The ends lost 0 bases at V and 5 bases at J; junction bases unmatched: 8. CDR3 length equals 17 residues. The CDR3 sequence is CASSIDRGTSFTGELFF. The DNA for the CDR3 is TGTGCCAGTAGTATAGATCGTGGGACTAGTTTTACCGGGGAGCTGTTTTTT.

The chain has TRBV6-6 and TRBJ1-5; D is possibly TRBD1 (5 bases). V lost 4 bases to trimming and J lost 1 base, with 8 bases between them. Germline CDR1 reads MNHNY; CDR2 reads SVGAGI (reference sequence). The CDR3 contains 14 residues. This CDR3 is CASSSQGSNQPQHF. DNA of the CDR3: TGTGCCAGCAGTTCGCAGGGAAGCAATCAGCCCCAGCATTTT.

This chain links TRBV6-5 with TRBJ1-1; 8 bases are shared with TRBD1. Germline V CDR1 and CDR2: MNHEY, SVGAGI. This CDR3 region has 15 residues. Trimming at V came to 0 bases and at J to 3 bases, leaving 3 bases not matched to a gene. The CDR3 loop is CASSYSPGGYTEAFF. DNA of the CDR3: TGTGCCAGCAGTTACTCGCCAGGGGGCTACACTGAAGCTTTCTTT.

The J gene is TRBJ2-7, the V gene TRBV7-2, with D tentatively TRBD2 (6 bases). This CDR3 is 16 amino acids long. The ends were cut back, 2 bases at V and 7 bases at J, with 21 bases in the middle. The germline CDR1 and CDR2 sequences are SGHTA and FQGNSA. CDR3 protein: CASSLRSREPFEEQYF. DNA for the CDR3: TGTGCCAGCAGCTTAAGATCCCGGGAGCCATTCGAGGAGCAGTACTTC.

This clone was found once. The chain has TRBV11-2 and TRBJ2-2; 8 bases agree with TRBD2. V dropped 1 base and J dropped 6; count of bases not matched to a gene: 7. The germline V gene encodes CDR1 SGHAT and CDR2 FQNNGV. This CDR3 is 16 amino acids long. DNA of the CDR3: TGTGCCAGCAGCTTAGGACGGGGGGGCCGGTCCGGGGAGCTGTTTTTT. Protein sequence: CASSLGRGGRSGELFF.

The chain joins TRBV3-1 (or the pseudogene TRBV3-2) to TRBJ1-1; D is uncertain. This CDR3 contains 14 residues. V shed 8 bases and J shed 1 base, with 14 bases lying between them. Germline V CDR1 and CDR2: LGHDT, YNNKEL (reference sequence). CDR3 sequence: CASGPQGKNTEAFF. In DNA form, the CDR3 reads TGTGCCAGCGGGCCACAAGGGAAGAACACTGAAGCTTTCTTT.

The chain employs TRBV6-2 or TRBV6-3 and TRBJ1-3, with unresolved D. The V gene's germline CDR1 is MNHEY and CDR2 SVGEGT. The CDR3 spans 13 residues. The V and J ends lost 0 bases and 1 base respectively, with 1 base between them. The CDR3 coding sequence is TGTGCCAGCAGTTACTCGTCTGGAAACACCATATATTTT. As protein: CASSYSSGNTIYF.